This T cell receptor beta chain was captured in a study of regulatory T cells in long-lasting Graves disease. Construction of TCR beta libraries relied on iRepertoire HTBI primers and on Arm-PCR targeting CDR3 regions. TCRdb reprocessed the multiplex PCR reads via MiXCR and lists one record per CDR3 protein. Among a few hundred thousand distinct CDR3 sequences listed, about 17% were seen once. Sample time point: newly diagnosed GD, antithyroid drugs for less than 3 months. From RNA extracted from PBMCs, the TCR library was made. With 7 bases removed from V and 4 bases from J, the gap between germline ends came to 9 bases. In germline, CDR1 is SNHLY, CDR2 FYNNEI. The CDR3 contains 12 residues. This clonotype was observed at least ten times. This same sample was also part of a study on T cells in Graves' hyperthyroidism and ophthalmopathy. That report notes: First-round RT-PCR with HTBI primers amplified the TCR CDR3 region.

The sample here was peripheral blood mononuclear cells (PBMCs), taken at new diagnosis, from a patient treated with antithyroid drugs. The rearrangement links TRBV2 to TRBJ2-3, with D tentatively TRBD2 (5 bases). The TCR was taken from a woman aged 18-29 years with Graves disease. CDR3 amino acids: CASTEGADTQYF. The CDR3 coding sequence is TGTGCCAGCACCGAGGGAGCAGATACGCAGTATTTT.